This T cell receptor (beta chain) was sequenced for a study of T cell responses to AZD1222 COVID-19 vaccine. Overall study results and limits: Just a handful of people given AZD1222 tested seropositive at baseline. Reports say nearly half of spike-specific TCRs go after unmutated variant regions. Spike-specific TCR repertoires showed rising breadth and depth after two AZD1222 doses.

Notes on this clone: Its antigen remains unknown.

The assay was immunoSEQ multiplex PCR, and TCRdb's table has in-frame clones only and misses some. The sample lists 170,000 or so clones, 80% to 95% occurring once. Germline CDR1 LGHNA, CDR2 YSLEER. V was cut by 4 bases and J by 3 bases, with 16 bases left in between. The CDR3 is 16 residues long. The clonotype originates from an adult who received the MenACWY meningococcal vaccine as a control. V gene TRBV4-3 combines with J gene TRBJ1-3; D perhaps matches TRBD1 (5 bases). Sequenced here: peripheral blood, sampled 28 days after the second dose of the MenACWY control vaccine. CDR3 residues: CASSRDPPQGGNTIYF. Here the CDR3 DNA reads TGCGCCAGCAGCCGCGACCCTCCCCAGGGTGGAAACACCATATATTTT.